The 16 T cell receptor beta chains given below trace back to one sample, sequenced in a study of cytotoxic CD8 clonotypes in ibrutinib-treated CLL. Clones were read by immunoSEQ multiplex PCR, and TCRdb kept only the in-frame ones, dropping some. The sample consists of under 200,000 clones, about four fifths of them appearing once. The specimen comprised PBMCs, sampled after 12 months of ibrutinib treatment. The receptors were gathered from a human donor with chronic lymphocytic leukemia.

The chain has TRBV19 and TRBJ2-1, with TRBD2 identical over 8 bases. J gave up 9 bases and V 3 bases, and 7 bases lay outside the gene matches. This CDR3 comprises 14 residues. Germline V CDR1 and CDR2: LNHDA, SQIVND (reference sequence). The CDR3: CASSIRGLAVEQFF. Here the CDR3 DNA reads TGTGCCAGTAGTATCCGCGGACTAGCCGTTGAGCAGTTCTTC.

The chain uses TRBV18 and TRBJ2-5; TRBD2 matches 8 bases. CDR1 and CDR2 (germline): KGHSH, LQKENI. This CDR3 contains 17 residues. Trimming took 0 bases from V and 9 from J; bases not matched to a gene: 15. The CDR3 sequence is CASSPPRRPSGLEAQYF. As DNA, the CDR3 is TGTGCCAGCTCACCACCTCGACGTCCTAGCGGGCTGGAGGCCCAGTACTTC.

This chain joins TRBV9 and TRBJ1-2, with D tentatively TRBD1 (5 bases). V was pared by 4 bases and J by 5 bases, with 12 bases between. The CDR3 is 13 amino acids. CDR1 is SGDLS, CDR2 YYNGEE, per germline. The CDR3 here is CASSLPSGYGYTF. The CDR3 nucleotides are TGTGCCAGCAGCCTACCTTCAGGGTATGGCTACACCTTC. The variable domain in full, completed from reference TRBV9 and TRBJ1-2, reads DSGVTQTPKHLITATGQRVTLRCSPRSGDLSVYWYQQSLDQGLQFLIQYYNGEERAKGNILERFSAQQFPDLHSELNLSSLELGDSALYFCASSLPSGYGYTFGSGTRLTVV.

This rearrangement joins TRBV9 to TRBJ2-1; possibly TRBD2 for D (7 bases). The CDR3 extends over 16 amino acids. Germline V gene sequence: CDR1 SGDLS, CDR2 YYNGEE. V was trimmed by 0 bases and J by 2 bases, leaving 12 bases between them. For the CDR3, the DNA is TGTGCCAGCAGCGTAGTGGCCGGGGGGCCCTACAATGAGCAGTTCTTC. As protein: CASSVVAGGPYNEQFF. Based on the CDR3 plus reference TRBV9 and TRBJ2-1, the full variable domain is DSGVTQTPKHLITATGQRVTLRCSPRSGDLSVYWYQQSLDQGLQFLIQYYNGEERAKGNILERFSAQQFPDLHSELNLSSLELGDSALYFCASSVVAGGPYNEQFFGPGTRLTVL.

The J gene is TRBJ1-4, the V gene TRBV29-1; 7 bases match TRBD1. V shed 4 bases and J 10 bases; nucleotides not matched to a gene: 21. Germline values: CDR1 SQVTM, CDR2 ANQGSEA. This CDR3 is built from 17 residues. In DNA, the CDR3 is TGCAGCGTTGTTACGACAGGGTATCCCGCCCCCGGGGGAAAACTGTTTTTT. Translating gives CSVVTTGYPAPGGKLFF.

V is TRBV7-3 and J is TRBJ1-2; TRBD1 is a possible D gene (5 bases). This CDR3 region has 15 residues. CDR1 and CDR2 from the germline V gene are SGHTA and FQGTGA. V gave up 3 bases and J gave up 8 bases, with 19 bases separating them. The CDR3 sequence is CASSLRGKGVYGYTF. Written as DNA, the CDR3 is TGTGCCAGCAGCTTGAGAGGGAAAGGGGTATACGGCTACACCTTC.

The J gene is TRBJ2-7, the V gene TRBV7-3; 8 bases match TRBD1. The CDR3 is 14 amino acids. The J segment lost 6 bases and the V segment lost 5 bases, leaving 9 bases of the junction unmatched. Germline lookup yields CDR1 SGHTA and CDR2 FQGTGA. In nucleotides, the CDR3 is TGTGCCAGCAGCCTTAGACAGGGGACCACCGAGCAGTACTTC. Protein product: CASSLRQGTTEQYF. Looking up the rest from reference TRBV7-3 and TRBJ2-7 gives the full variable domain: GAGVSQTPSNKVTEKGKYVELRCDPISGHTALYWYRQSLGQGPEFLIYFQGTGAADDSGLPNDRFFAVRPEGSVSTLKIQRTERGDSAVYLCASSLRQGTTEQYFGPGTRLTVT.

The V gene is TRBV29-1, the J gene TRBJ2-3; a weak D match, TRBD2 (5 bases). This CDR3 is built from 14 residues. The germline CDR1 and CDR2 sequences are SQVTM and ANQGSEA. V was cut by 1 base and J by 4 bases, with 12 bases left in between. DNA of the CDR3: TGCAGCGTTGAAGGGCATGGGCGGGCAGATACGCAGTATTTT. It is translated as CSVEGHGRADTQYF.

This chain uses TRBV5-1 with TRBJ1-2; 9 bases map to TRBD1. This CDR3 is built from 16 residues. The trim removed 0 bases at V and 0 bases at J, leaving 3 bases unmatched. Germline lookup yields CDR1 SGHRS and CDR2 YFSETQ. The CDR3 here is CASSLGQGGTNYGYTF. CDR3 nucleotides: TGCGCCAGCAGCTTGGGACAGGGGGGAACTAACTATGGCTACACCTTC.

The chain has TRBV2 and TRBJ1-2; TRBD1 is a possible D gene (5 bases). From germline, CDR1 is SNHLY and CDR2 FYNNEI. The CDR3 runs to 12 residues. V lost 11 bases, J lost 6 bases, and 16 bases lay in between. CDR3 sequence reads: CAGSRGSDGYTF. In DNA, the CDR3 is TGTGCCGGTTCAAGGGGTTCGGATGGCTACACCTTC.

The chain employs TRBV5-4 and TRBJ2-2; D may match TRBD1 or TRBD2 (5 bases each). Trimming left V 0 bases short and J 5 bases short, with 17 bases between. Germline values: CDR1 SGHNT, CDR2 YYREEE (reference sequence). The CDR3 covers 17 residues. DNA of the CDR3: TGTGCCAGCAGCTTGGGGGACCCGATAGGACGGACCGGGGAGCTGTTTTTT. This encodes CASSLGDPIGRTGELFF.

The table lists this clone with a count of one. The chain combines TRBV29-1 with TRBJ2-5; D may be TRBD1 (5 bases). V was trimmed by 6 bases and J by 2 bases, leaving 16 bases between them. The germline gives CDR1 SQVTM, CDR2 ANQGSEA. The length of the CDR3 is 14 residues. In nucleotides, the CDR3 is TGCAGCGTAGGGGCCCGTCAAAAACAAGAGACCCAGTACTTC. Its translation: CSVGARQKQETQYF.

CDR3 residues: CASSLVVFDTEAFF. CDR3 nucleotides: TGTGCCAGCAGCTTAGTGGTTTTCGACACTGAAGCTTTCTTT. V usage is TRBV7-2 and J usage is TRBJ1-1; D gene uncertain. Trimming left V 1 base short and J 3 bases short, with 9 bases between. The germline gives CDR1 SGHTA, CDR2 FQGNSA. The CDR3 is 14 amino acids. The variable domain in full, completed from reference TRBV7-2 and TRBJ1-1, reads GAGVSQSPSNKVTEKGKDVELRCDPISGHTALYWYRQSLGQGLEFLIYFQGNSAPDKSGLPSDRFSAERTGGSVSTLTIQRTQQEDSAVYLCASSLVVFDTEAFFGQGTRLTVV.

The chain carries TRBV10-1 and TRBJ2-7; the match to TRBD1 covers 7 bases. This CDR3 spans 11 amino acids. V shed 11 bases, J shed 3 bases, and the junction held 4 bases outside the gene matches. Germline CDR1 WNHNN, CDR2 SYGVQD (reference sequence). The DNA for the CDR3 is TGCGCCTTACAGGGGTTCTACGAGCAGTACTTC. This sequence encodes CALQGFYEQYF.

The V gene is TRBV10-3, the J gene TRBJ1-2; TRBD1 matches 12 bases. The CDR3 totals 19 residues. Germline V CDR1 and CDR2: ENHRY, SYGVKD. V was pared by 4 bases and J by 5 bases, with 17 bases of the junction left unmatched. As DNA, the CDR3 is TGTGCCATCAGTGCAATCACCAAAAGGGACAGGGGGCATTGGTATGGCTACACCTTC. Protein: CAISAITKRDRGHWYGYTF.

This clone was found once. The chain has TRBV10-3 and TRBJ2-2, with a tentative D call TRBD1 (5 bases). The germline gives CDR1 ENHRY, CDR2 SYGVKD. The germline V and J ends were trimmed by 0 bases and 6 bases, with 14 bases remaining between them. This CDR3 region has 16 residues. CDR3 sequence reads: CAISESKGVSAGELFF. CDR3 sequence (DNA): TGTGCCATCAGTGAGTCGAAAGGGGTTTCCGCCGGGGAGCTGTTTTTT.